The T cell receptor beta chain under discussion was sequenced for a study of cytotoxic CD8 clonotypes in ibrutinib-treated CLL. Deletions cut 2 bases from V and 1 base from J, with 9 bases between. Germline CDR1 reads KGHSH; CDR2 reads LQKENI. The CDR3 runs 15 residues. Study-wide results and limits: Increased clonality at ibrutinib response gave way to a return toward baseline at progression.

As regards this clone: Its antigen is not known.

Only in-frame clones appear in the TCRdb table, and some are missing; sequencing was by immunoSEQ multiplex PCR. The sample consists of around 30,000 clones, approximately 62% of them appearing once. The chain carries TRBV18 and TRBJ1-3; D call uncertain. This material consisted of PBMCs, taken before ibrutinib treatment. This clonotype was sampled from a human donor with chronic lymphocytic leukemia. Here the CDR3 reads CASSPGGPSGNTIYF. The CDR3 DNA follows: TGTGCCAGCTCACCAGGCGGACCATCTGGAAACACCATATATTTT.